Listed below are T cell receptor beta chains from one sample, sequenced in a study of T-cell reconstitution after alpha-beta-depleted transplantation in children. One entry per CDR3 protein results from TCRdb running MiXCR on the PCR reads. The sample holds a few hundred thousand distinct CDR3 sequences, approximately 11% seen once. The material sequenced was PBMCs, taken before TCRalphabeta/CD19-depleted stem cell transplant. These receptors all stem from a child less than two years old with acute myeloid leukemia, due to receive a stem cell transplant. Each CDR3 is given with its conserved first and last residue. The D gene is left open where the match is weak. The size field is filled for only some rows; it gives once, few, many or a size class.

v_call: TRBV6-5; j_call: TRBJ1-1; clone_size: many; d_call: -; cdr3_nt: TGTGCCAGCAGTTACTCTGTATCGGTGATGAACACTGAAGCTTTCTTT; cdr3_aa: CASSYSVSVMNTEAFF
v_call: TRBV29-1; j_call: TRBJ2-5; clone_size: many; d_call: -; cdr3_nt: TGCAGCGCCCCCGACAGGTTGAAACAAGAGACCCAGTACTTC; cdr3_aa: CSAPDRLKQETQYF
v_call: TRBV5-1; j_call: TRBJ1-6; clone_size: many; d_call: -; cdr3_nt: TGCGCCAGCACAGAAGGACACGTCTATAATTCACCCCTCCACTTT; cdr3_aa: CASTEGHVYNSPLHF
v_call: TRBV25-1; j_call: TRBJ2-1; clone_size: -; d_call: -; cdr3_nt: TGTGCCAGCAGTGAAGTGGCAGCTAATGAGCAGTTCTTC; cdr3_aa: CASSEVAANEQFF
v_call: TRBV6-6; j_call: TRBJ2-5; clone_size: many; d_call: -; cdr3_nt: TGTGCCAGCAGTAAACGAGAGACCCAGTACTTC; cdr3_aa: CASSKRETQYF
v_call: TRBV20-1; j_call: TRBJ2-1; clone_size: -; d_call: TRBD2; cdr3_nt: TGCAGTGCTATTAGAGGGACTAGCGGAGGTTACAATGAGCAGTTCTTC; cdr3_aa: CSAIRGTSGGYNEQFF
v_call: TRBV20-1; j_call: TRBJ2-2; clone_size: many; d_call: -; cdr3_nt: TGCAGTGCCCCCGGGCTCCCCGGGGAGCTGTTTTTT; cdr3_aa: CSAPGLPGELFF
v_call: TRBV20-1; j_call: TRBJ2-7; clone_size: many; d_call: -; cdr3_nt: TGCAGTGCCCGGCTGGGACTCTCCTACGAGCAGTACTTC; cdr3_aa: CSARLGLSYEQYF
v_call: TRBV4-1; j_call: TRBJ2-1; clone_size: -; d_call: TRBD2; cdr3_nt: TGCGCCAGCAGCCAAGCTCTAGCGGGCTCCTACAATGAGCAGTTCTTC; cdr3_aa: CASSQALAGSYNEQFF
v_call: TRBV20-1; j_call: TRBJ2-2; clone_size: many; d_call: -; cdr3_nt: TGCAGTGCTAGAAACAGCGCAAACACCGGGGAGCTGTTTTTT; cdr3_aa: CSARNSANTGELFF
v_call: TRBV12-3/TRBV12-4; j_call: TRBJ2-1; clone_size: many; d_call: -; cdr3_nt: TGTGCCAGCGGACTCGAGGGGCTGGGTCACAATGAGCAGTTCTTC; cdr3_aa: CASGLEGLGHNEQFF
v_call: TRBV3-1; j_call: TRBJ2-1; clone_size: once; d_call: TRBD2; cdr3_nt: TGTGCCAGCAGCTATACTAGCGGGAGGAGGGAGCAGTTCTTC; cdr3_aa: CASSYTSGRREQFF
v_call: TRBV12-3/TRBV12-4; j_call: TRBJ1-1; clone_size: few; d_call: -; cdr3_nt: TGTGCCAGCAGTTTAGAGGCGGGGGTTTTCTTT; cdr3_aa: CASSLEAGVFF
v_call: TRBV7-9; j_call: TRBJ2-1; clone_size: many; d_call: -; cdr3_nt: TGTGCCAGCAGCTTAGTATACCAGAGCTCCTACAATGAGCAGTTCTTC; cdr3_aa: CASSLVYQSSYNEQFF
v_call: TRBV7-1; j_call: TRBJ2-1; clone_size: few; d_call: -; cdr3_nt: TGTGCCAGCAGGTCCGGCCGCATGGGCCACAATGAGCAGTTCTTC; cdr3_aa: CASRSGRMGHNEQFF
v_call: TRBV10-3; j_call: TRBJ2-1; clone_size: many; d_call: TRBD2; cdr3_nt: TGTGCCATCGCCGGGACTAGCTACAATGAGCAGTTCTTC; cdr3_aa: CAIAGTSYNEQFF
v_call: TRBV6-2/TRBV6-3; j_call: TRBJ1-2; clone_size: many; d_call: TRBD1; cdr3_nt: TGTGCCAGCAGTTACTACCCCGGGACAGGGGCCCGGAGGGATCGTGGCTACACCTTC; cdr3_aa: CASSYYPGTGARRDRGYTF
v_call: TRBV6-5; j_call: TRBJ1-2; clone_size: many; d_call: TRBD1; cdr3_nt: TGTGCCAGCAGTTTCGTTACAGGGGAGGGTGGCTACACCTTC; cdr3_aa: CASSFVTGEGGYTF
v_call: TRBV5-1; j_call: TRBJ2-2; clone_size: many; d_call: TRBD1; cdr3_nt: TGCGCCAGCAACTCAGGGGGAACCGGGGAGCTGTTTTTT; cdr3_aa: CASNSGGTGELFF
v_call: TRBV7-3; j_call: TRBJ2-2; clone_size: many; d_call: -; cdr3_nt: TGTGCCAGCAGCCAAAAAGGGGGACCGAACACCGGGGAGCTGTTTTTT; cdr3_aa: CASSQKGGPNTGELFF
v_call: TRBV30; j_call: TRBJ1-1; clone_size: few; d_call: -; cdr3_nt: TGTGCCTGGAGTAAACAGGGTTACACTGAAGCTTTCTTT; cdr3_aa: CAWSKQGYTEAFF
v_call: TRBV28; j_call: TRBJ1-4; clone_size: many; d_call: TRBD1; cdr3_nt: TGTGCCAGCAGTCCCCCGACAGGGGGCTCTGAAAAACTGTTTTTT; cdr3_aa: CASSPPTGGSEKLFF
v_call: TRBV4-2; j_call: TRBJ1-6; clone_size: many; d_call: -; cdr3_nt: TGTGCCAGCAGCCAAGATCCCGACAGCTCCTATAATTCACCCCTCCACTTT; cdr3_aa: CASSQDPDSSYNSPLHF
v_call: TRBV20-1; j_call: TRBJ1-1; clone_size: many; d_call: -; cdr3_nt: TGCAGTGCTAGAGTGTTGATTGAAGCTTTCTTT; cdr3_aa: CSARVLIEAFF
v_call: TRBV10-3; j_call: TRBJ2-3; clone_size: many; d_call: -; cdr3_nt: TGTGCCATCAGGGACAGCACAGATACGCAGTATTTT; cdr3_aa: CAIRDSTDTQYF
v_call: TRBV28; j_call: TRBJ2-1; clone_size: many; d_call: -; cdr3_nt: TGTGCCAGCAGTGCACCTGGGACTGTCAATGAGCAGTTCTTC; cdr3_aa: CASSAPGTVNEQFF
v_call: TRBV23-1; j_call: TRBJ2-1; clone_size: -; d_call: -; cdr3_nt: TGCGCCAGCAGTCAACAAGACTACCGGCCCGGAAAGCAGTTCTTC; cdr3_aa: CASSQQDYRPGKQFF
v_call: TRBV6-5; j_call: TRBJ1-6; clone_size: many; d_call: TRBD1; cdr3_nt: TGTGCCAGCAGTTACTTTGGCAGGGGGAATTCACCCCTCCACTTT; cdr3_aa: CASSYFGRGNSPLHF
v_call: TRBV5-1; j_call: TRBJ2-1; clone_size: many; d_call: TRBD2; cdr3_nt: TGCGCCAGCAGCCCGGGCCCGACTAGCGGGGGGAATGAGCAGTTCTTC; cdr3_aa: CASSPGPTSGGNEQFF
v_call: TRBV28; j_call: TRBJ2-7; clone_size: many; d_call: TRBD2; cdr3_nt: TGTGCCAGCAGACTAGCGGGACTCCTCCAGGAGTACTTC; cdr3_aa: CASRLAGLLQEYF
v_call: TRBV7-8; j_call: TRBJ2-1; clone_size: many; d_call: TRBD1; cdr3_nt: TGTGCCAGCAGCTTAGGGCCTTACAGGGGACCCTACAATGAGCAGTTCTTC; cdr3_aa: CASSLGPYRGPYNEQFF